This entry lists 5 T cell receptor beta chains sequenced from one sample in a study of T cells in Graves' hyperthyroidism and ophthalmopathy. TCR beta CDR3 regions were amplified from RNA transcripts. The study used the HTBI primer set for a first-round RT-PCR of the TCR CDR3. TCRdb independently ran MiXCR on the multiplex PCR reads; one entry per CDR3 protein. The sample lists fewer than 700,000 distinct CDR3 sequences, under 20% occurring once. Sequencing was performed on blood. Source of these receptors: a woman aged 30 to 39 with Graves' hyperthyroidism.

The chain couples TRBV7-9 to TRBJ1-1; weak D call: TRBD1 (6 bases). The V end was cut by 5 bases, the J end by 6 bases, with 25 bases between. The CDR3 consists of 17 residues. CDR1 is SEHNR, CDR2 FQNEAQ, per germline (reference sequence). The CDR3 loop is CASSRVGGSQGSPEAFF. CDR3 nucleotide sequence: TGTGCCAGCAGCCGCGTAGGAGGTTCTCAGGGGTCACCTGAAGCTTTCTTT.

This clonotype was detected a few times. The chain is built from TRBV7-8 and TRBJ2-1; TRBD2 aligns across 12 bases. The V gene end was trimmed by 7 bases and the J gene end by 8 bases; junction bases not matched to a gene: 15. CDR1 and CDR2 from the germline V gene are SGHVS and FQNEAQ. The CDR3 is 17 residues long. This CDR3 is CASIPAATSGRPYEQFF. CDR3 in DNA: TGTGCCAGCATCCCGGCCGCGACTAGCGGGAGACCCTATGAGCAGTTCTTC.

In this sample, this clonotype turned up a few times. The chain recombines TRBV19 with TRBJ2-1, with 8 bases matching TRBD1. The germline gives CDR1 LNHDA, CDR2 SQIVND (reference sequence). V gave up 4 bases and J gave up 7 bases; unmatched junction bases: 3. This CDR3 region has 13 residues. The CDR3 here is CASSTGQVNEQFF. The CDR3 region has the DNA TGTGCCAGTAGTACGGGACAGGTAAATGAGCAGTTCTTC.

This clonotype appeared many times. The chain employs TRBV20-1 and TRBJ1-5, with D perhaps matching TRBD1 (5 bases). The CDR3 is made up of 14 amino acids. CDR1 DFQATT and CDR2 SNEGSKA come from the germline V gene (reference sequence). Trimming cost V 2 bases and J 5 bases, with 13 bases left between them. The CDR3 sequence: CSARSSGSYQPQHF. In DNA, the CDR3 is TGCAGTGCTAGATCTTCAGGGTCTTATCAGCCCCAGCATTTT.

This clonotype was recorded many times. The chain employs TRBV10-3 and TRBJ2-1; 8 nucleotides match TRBD2. Trimming at V came to 2 bases and at J to 9 bases, leaving 6 bases not matched to a gene. The CDR3 runs to 14 residues. The germline V gene encodes CDR1 ENHRY and CDR2 SYGVKD. CDR3 in amino acids: CAISERAGGGEQFF. The CDR3, as DNA: TGTGCCATCAGTGAGAGGGCGGGAGGTGGTGAGCAGTTCTTC.